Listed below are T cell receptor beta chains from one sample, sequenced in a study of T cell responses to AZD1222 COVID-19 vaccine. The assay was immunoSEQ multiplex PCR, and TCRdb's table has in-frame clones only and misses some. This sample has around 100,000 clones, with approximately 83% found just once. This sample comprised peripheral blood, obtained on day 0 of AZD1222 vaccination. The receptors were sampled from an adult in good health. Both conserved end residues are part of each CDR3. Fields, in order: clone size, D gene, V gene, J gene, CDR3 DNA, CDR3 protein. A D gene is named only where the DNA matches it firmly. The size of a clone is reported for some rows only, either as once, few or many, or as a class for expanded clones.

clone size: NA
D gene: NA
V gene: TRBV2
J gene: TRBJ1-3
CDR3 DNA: TGTGCCAGCAGTGGTCGGGCATCTGGAAACACCATATATTTT
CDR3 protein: CASSGRASGNTIYF

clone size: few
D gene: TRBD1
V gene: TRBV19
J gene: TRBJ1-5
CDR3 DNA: TGTGCCAGTAGTATCTGGGACAGAGGTCAGCCCCAGCATTTT
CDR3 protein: CASSIWDRGQPQHF

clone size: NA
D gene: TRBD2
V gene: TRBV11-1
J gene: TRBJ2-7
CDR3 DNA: TGTGCCAGCAGCTACGGACTAGCGAGCTACGAGCAGTACTTC
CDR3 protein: CASSYGLASYEQYF

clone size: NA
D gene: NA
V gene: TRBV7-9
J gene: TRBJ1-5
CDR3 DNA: TGTGCCAGCAGTAACTCGGGTAGCAATCAGCCCCAGCATTTT
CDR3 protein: CASSNSGSNQPQHF

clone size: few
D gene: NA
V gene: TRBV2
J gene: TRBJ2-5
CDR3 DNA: TGTGCCAGCCTCCAAGAGACCCAGTACTTC
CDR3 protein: CASLQETQYF

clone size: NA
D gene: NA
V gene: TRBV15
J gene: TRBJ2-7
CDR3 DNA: TGTGCCACCAGCAGAGGTGGGTCCTCCTACGAGCAGTACTTC
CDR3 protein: CATSRGGSSYEQYF

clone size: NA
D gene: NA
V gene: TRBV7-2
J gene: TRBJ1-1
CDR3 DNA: TGTGCCAGCAGCTTAGGTGGGATGAACACTGAAGCTTTCTTT
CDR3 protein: CASSLGGMNTEAFF

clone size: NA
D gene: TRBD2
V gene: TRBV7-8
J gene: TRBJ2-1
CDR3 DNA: TGTGCCAGCAGCTTAGGTGGACTAGCGGGAGTCAATGAGCAGTTCTTC
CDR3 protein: CASSLGGLAGVNEQFF

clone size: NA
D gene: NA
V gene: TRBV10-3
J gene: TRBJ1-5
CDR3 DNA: TGTGCCATCAGTGAAAGGGACAGCAATCAGCCCCAGCATTTT
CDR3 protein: CAISERDSNQPQHF

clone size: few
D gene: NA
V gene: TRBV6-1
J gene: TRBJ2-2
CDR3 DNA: TGTGCCAGCAGTGAAGTCACCGGGGAGCTGTTTTTT
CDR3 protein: CASSEVTGELFF

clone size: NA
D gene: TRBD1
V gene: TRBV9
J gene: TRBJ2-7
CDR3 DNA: TGTGCCAGCAGCGCAGGGGGCCCCCCCGGTTACGAGCAGTACTTC
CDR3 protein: CASSAGGPPGYEQYF

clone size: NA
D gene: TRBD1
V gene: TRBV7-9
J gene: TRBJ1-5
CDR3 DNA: TGTGCCAGCAGCTCATCCGGGACAGGGTGGAATCAGCCCCAGCATTTT
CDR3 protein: CASSSSGTGWNQPQHF

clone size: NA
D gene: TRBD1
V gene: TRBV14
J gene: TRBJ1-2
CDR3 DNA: TGTGCCAGCAGCCAAGGGACAGGTCTGAACTATGGCTACACCTTC
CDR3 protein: CASSQGTGLNYGYTF

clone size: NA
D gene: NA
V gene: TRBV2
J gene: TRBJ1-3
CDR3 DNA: TGTGCCAGCAGTGGAGCGGCAAACACCATATATTTT
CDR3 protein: CASSGAANTIYF

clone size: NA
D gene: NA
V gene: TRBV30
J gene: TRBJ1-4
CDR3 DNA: TGTGCCTGGAGTGTACGCAGGGGTGAAAAACTGTTTTTT
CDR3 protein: CAWSVRRGEKLFF

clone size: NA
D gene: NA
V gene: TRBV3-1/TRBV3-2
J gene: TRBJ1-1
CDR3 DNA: TGTGCCAGCAGCCGGAATGGGGGGGACACTGAAGCTTTCTTT
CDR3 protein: CASSRNGGDTEAFF

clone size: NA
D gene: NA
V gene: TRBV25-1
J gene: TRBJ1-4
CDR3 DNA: TGTGCCAGCAGTGAACGACTGCTCCTACGTGAAAAACTGTTTTTT
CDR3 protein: CASSERLLLREKLFF

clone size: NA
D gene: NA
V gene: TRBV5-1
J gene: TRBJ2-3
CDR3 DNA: TGCGCCAGCCGCAACGGACAGATAACGCAGTATTTT
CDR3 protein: CASRNGQITQYF

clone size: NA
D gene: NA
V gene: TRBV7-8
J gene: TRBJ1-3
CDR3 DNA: TGTGCCAGCAGCTTAGCCCCCAGGGGCCGGCTACGAAACACCATATATTTT
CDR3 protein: CASSLAPRGRLRNTIYF

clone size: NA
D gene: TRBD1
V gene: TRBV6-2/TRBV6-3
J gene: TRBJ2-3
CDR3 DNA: TGTGCCAGCAGTACGACAGGGGGCACAGATACGCAGTATTTT
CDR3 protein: CASSTTGGTDTQYF

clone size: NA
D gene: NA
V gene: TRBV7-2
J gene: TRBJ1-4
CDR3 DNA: TGTGCCAGCAGCTTTTCGGCGACTAATGAAAAACTGTTTTTT
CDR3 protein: CASSFSATNEKLFF

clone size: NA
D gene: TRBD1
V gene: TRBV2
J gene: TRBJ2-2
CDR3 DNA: TGTGCCTCCCAACAGGGGGCGAGGAACACCGGGGAGCTGTTTTTT
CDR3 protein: CASQQGARNTGELFF

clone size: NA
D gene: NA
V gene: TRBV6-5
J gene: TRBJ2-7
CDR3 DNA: TGTGCCAGCAGTCCCGGAGAGTTTTTAACCTACGAGCAGTACTTC
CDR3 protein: CASSPGEFLTYEQYF

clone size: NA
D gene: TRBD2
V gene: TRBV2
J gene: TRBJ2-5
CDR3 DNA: TGTGCCAGCAGTGACGGTCGGGGGGGCGGTTGGGAGACCCAGTACTTC
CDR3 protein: CASSDGRGGGWETQYF

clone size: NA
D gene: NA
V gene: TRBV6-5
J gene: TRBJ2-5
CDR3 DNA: TGTGCCAGCAGTTACTCGGTACAGGCCCAAGAGACCCAGTACTTC
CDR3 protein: CASSYSVQAQETQYF

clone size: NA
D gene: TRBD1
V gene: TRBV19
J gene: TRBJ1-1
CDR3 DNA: TGTGCCAGTAGGCGTAGGGTAACGGGACAGGGGGCGCGAGCTTTCTTT
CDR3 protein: CASRRRVTGQGARAFF

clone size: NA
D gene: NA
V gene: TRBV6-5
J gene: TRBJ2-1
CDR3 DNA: TGTGCCAGCAGGACTACAGTTAGGACCTACAATGAGCAGTTCTTC
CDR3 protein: CASRTTVRTYNEQFF

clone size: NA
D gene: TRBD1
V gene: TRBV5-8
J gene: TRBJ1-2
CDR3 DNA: TGTGCCAGCAGCTTGGTCCCAGGGGGACCCTATGGCTACACCTTC
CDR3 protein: CASSLVPGGPYGYTF

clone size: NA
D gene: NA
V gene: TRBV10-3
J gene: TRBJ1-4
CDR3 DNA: TGTGCCATCAGTGAGTACGGGACGGCTAATGAAAAACTGTTTTTT
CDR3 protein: CAISEYGTANEKLFF

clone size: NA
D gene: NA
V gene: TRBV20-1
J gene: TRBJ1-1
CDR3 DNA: TGCAGTGCTAGGACAGGCGATGAAGCTTTCTTT
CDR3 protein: CSARTGDEAFF

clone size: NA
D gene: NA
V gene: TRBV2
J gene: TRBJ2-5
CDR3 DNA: TGTGCCAGCAGTGAACGGGAGACCCAGTACTTC
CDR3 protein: CASSERETQYF

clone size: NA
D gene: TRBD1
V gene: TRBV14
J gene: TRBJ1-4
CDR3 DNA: TGTGCCAGCAGCCAAGTTGTGCGGACAGGGTTTGAAAAACTGTTTTTT
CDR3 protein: CASSQVVRTGFEKLFF

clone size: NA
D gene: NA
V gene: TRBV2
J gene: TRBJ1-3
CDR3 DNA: TGTGCCAGCGGGTCCTTCTCTGGAAACACCATATATTTT
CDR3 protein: CASGSFSGNTIYF

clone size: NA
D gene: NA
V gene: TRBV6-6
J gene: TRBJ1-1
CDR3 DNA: TGTGCCAGCAGTAAAGCCCGGGGAAACACTGAAGCTTTCTTT
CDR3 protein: CASSKARGNTEAFF

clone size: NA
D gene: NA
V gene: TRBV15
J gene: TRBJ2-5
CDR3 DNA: TGTGCCACCAGCTTTGCTAGCGCCAGCGGTGAGACCCAGTACTTC
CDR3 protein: CATSFASASGETQYF

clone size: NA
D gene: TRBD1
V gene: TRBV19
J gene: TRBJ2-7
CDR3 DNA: TGTGCCAGTAGTATAGATTCAGGAGGGACAGGGGGCTACGAGCAGTACTTC
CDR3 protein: CASSIDSGGTGGYEQYF

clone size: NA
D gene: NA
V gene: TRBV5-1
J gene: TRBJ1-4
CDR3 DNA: TGCGCCAGCAGCTCCGGACGGATTTTAGAAAAACTGTTTTTT
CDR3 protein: CASSSGRILEKLFF

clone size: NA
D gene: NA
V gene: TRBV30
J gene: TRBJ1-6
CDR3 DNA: TGTGCCTGGAGTTATAATAGACTGGACTATAATTCACCCCTCCACTTT
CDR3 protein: CAWSYNRLDYNSPLHF

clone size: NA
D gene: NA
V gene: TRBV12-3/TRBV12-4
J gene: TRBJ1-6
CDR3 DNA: TGTGCCAGCAGTTTTGGGGAATCACCCCTCCACTTT
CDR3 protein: CASSFGESPLHF

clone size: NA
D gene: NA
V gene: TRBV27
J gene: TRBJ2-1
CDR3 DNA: TGTGCCAGCAGTTTATTGGTGACAGATGAGCAGTTCTTC
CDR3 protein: CASSLLVTDEQFF

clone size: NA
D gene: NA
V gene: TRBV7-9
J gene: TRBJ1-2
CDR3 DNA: TGTGCCAGCAGCTTAGGGGTCGCGGACAGAGGCTATGGCTACACCTTC
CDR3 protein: CASSLGVADRGYGYTF

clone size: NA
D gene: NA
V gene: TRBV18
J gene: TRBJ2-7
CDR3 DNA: TGTGCCAGCTCACCCATAGGGATTTACGAGCAGTACTTC
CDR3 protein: CASSPIGIYEQYF

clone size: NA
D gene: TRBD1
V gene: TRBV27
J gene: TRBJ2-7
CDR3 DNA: TGTGCCAGCAGTCCTGGACAGGCTACCTACGAGCAGTACTTC
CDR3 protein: CASSPGQATYEQYF

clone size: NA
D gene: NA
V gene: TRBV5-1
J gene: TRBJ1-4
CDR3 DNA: TGCGCCAGCAGTATTACAGGAATACCTAATGAAAAACTGTTTTTT
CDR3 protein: CASSITGIPNEKLFF

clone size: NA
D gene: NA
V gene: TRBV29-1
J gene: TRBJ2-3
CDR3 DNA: TGCAGCGTTGACGACCAATTAGGGGCCCTACAGGGTACGCAGTATTTT
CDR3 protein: CSVDDQLGALQGTQYF

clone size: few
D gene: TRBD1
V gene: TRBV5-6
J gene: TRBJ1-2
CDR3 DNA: TGTGCCACCACAGGGGGCTTCGACGGCTACACCTTC
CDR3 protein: CATTGGFDGYTF

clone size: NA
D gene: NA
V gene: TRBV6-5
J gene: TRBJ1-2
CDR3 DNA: TGTGCCAGCAGTATTCAGGGACCCCGCTATGGCTACACCTTC
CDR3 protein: CASSIQGPRYGYTF

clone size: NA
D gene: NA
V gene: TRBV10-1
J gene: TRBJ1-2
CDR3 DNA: TGCGCCAGCAGTGGTGGGCTTAACTATGGCTACACCTTC
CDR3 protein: CASSGGLNYGYTF

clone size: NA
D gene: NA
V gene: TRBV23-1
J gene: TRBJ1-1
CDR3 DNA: TGCGCCAGCAGTCAACCTTACGGACCGGGGGGAAATTCAGATGAAGCTTTCTTT
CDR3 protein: CASSQPYGPGGNSDEAFF

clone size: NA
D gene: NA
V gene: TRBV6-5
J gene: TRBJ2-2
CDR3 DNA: TGTGCCAGCAGACCGGACAGAGCCACCGGGGAGCTGTTTTTT
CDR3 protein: CASRPDRATGELFF

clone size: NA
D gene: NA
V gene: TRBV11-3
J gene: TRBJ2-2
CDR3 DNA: TGTGCCAGCAGTGAACCGAACGCGAACACCGGGGAGCTGTTTTTT
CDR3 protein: CASSEPNANTGELFF

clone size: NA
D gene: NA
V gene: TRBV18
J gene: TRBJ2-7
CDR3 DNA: TGTGCCAGCTCACCAGGGGGGTCGGGCGAGCAGTACTTC
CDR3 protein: CASSPGGSGEQYF

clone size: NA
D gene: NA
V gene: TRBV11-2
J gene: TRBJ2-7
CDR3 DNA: TGTGCCAGCAGCTTAGATTTCTTCGAGCAGTACTTC
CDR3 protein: CASSLDFFEQYF

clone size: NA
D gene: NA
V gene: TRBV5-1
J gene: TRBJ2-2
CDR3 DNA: TGCGCCAGCAGCGTCGGGACTTCGAACACCGGGGAGCTGTTTTTT
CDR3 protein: CASSVGTSNTGELFF

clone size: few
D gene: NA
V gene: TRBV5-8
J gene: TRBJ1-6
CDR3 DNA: TGTGCCAGCAGCTTGGACGTGCAGGGTACCTCACCCCTCCACTTT
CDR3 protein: CASSLDVQGTSPLHF